This entry lists 5 T cell receptor beta chains sequenced from one sample in a study of blood T cell repertoires in COVID-19. Sequencing was performed with immunoSEQ multiplex PCR; in TCRdb, only in-frame clones are kept and a portion is missing. The sample lists some 120,000 clones, approximately 90% occurring once. Sequencing input: peripheral blood. These receptors came from a human donor with acute or convalescent COVID-19. The donor label of this sample is uncertain.

This clone was observed a single time. This chain links TRBV9 with TRBJ2-2; TRBD1 aligns across 9 bases. The CDR3 loop spans 16 amino acids. Germline V gene sequence: CDR1 SGDLS, CDR2 YYNGEE. V shed 0 bases and J 4 bases; nucleotides not matched to a gene: 4. The CDR3 is CASSVEGQGATGELFF. The CDR3 bases are TGTGCCAGCAGCGTAGAGGGACAGGGCGCCACCGGGGAGCTGTTTTTT.

The chain is built from TRBV19 and TRBJ1-2, with TRBD1 identical over 8 bases. V dropped 3 bases and J dropped 6; count of bases not matched to a gene: 6. Germline V gives CDR1 LNHDA, CDR2 SQIVND (reference sequence). This CDR3 is 14 amino acids long. This CDR3 reads CASSIRTGPDGYTF. The CDR3 nucleotides are TGTGCCAGTAGTATCCGGACAGGGCCCGATGGCTACACCTTC.

This chain connects TRBV30 to TRBJ2-5; tentative D call: TRBD2 (5 bases). Germline CDR1 reads GTSNPN; CDR2 reads SVGIG (reference sequence). The V end lost 0 bases, the J end lost 12 bases, and 11 bases lay between the germline ends. The CDR3 extends over 11 amino acids. CDR3 DNA sequence: TGTGCCTGGAGTGTCGGGGAAGTAAAGTACTTC. This encodes CAWSVGEVKYF.

This chain connects TRBV28 to TRBJ1-2; a weak D match, TRBD1 (6 bases). This CDR3 has 15 residues. Per germline, CDR1 MDHEN and CDR2 SYDVKM. V was pared by 5 bases and J by 1 base, with 14 bases between. This chain's CDR3 is CASSRTALINYGYTF. In DNA form, the CDR3 reads TGTGCCAGCAGTCGGACAGCCCTGATTAACTATGGCTACACCTTC.

The rearrangement joins TRBV5-1 to TRBJ1-2, with 10 nucleotides matching TRBD1. Germline V gives CDR1 SGHRS, CDR2 YFSETQ. The CDR3 runs to 15 residues. After removal of 1 base from V and 3 bases from J, the junction contained 3 bases not matched to a gene. CDR3 amino acids: CASSLTTGGDYGYTF. In DNA, the CDR3 is TGCGCCAGCAGCTTGACGACAGGGGGCGACTATGGCTACACCTTC.